These 15 T cell receptor beta chains came from one sample sequenced in a study of cytomegalovirus exposure and HLA in healthy donors. The PCR was carried out with 60 Vbeta primers and 13 Jbeta primers. Generated by immunoSEQ multiplex PCR, the TCRdb table keeps only in-frame clones and is missing some. In the table there are approximately 91,000 clones, 86% of which are singletons. The sequencing input was PBMCs. The receptors stem from a man under 40 in good health and CMV-seropositive.

The chain joins TRBV5-1 to TRBJ2-1, with a possible D match to TRBD1 (6 bases). The germline CDR1 and CDR2 sequences are SGHRS and YFSETQ. The V end lost 5 bases, the J end lost 4 bases, and 16 bases lay between the germline ends. The CDR3 length is 15 residues. The CDR3 DNA sequence: TGCGCCAGCAGTCCCAGGGGAGTGGGTTACAATGAGCAGTTCTTC. Its protein product is CASSPRGVGYNEQFF.

A remark on this clone: Germline and junction disagree at one end, which may indicate a read error. This CDR3 is also generated by other DNA sequences in the sample. The chain has TRBV5-4 and TRBJ2-7; 14 nucleotides align to TRBD2. The CDR3 covers 18 residues. Germline assignment: CDR1 SGHNT and CDR2 YYREEE (reference sequence). This CDR3 is CASSGPGTSGGKSYEQYF. The DNA for the CDR3 is TGTGCCAGCAGCGGACCCGGGACTAGCGGGGGAAAGTCCTACGAGCAATACTTC.

This chain connects TRBV27 to TRBJ1-2; D not certain. CDR1 is MNHEY, CDR2 SMNVEV, per germline (reference sequence). Trimming took off 3 bases at V and 0 bases at J, with 8 bases between the two ends. The CDR3 loop spans 14 amino acids. In DNA, the CDR3 is TGTGCCAGCAGTTTTGGAGGGACTAACTATGGCTACACCTTC. Amino acids: CASSFGGTNYGYTF.

This chain links TRBV5-1 with TRBJ2-2; weak D call: TRBD2 (6 bases). Germline CDR1 SGHRS, CDR2 YFSETQ. The CDR3 length is 13 residues. Trimming took 2 bases from V and 6 from J, leaving 8 bases between them. The DNA for the CDR3 is TGCGCCAGCAGCTTCACGGGAGCCGGGGAGCTGTTTTTT. Encoded protein: CASSFTGAGELFF.

The chain is built from TRBV7-8 and TRBJ1-1; 9 positions match TRBD1. The CDR3 extends over 15 amino acids. Germline V gene data show CDR1 as SGHVS and CDR2 as FQNEAQ. V lost 4 bases, J lost 1 base, and 4 bases stayed unmatched. Here the CDR3 reads CASSYRTGENTEAFF. CDR3 bases: TGTGCCAGCAGCTACCGGACAGGGGAGAACACTGAAGCTTTCTTT.

The chain uses TRBV2 and TRBJ2-1; D is possibly TRBD2 (6 bases). Germline CDR1 and CDR2: SNHLY and FYNNEI. CDR3 size: 14 residues. V lost 3 bases to trimming and J lost 6 bases, with 12 bases between them. CDR3 region: CASSDPGAGNEQFF. In DNA, the CDR3 is TGTGCCAGCAGTGACCCGGGAGCGGGCAATGAGCAGTTCTTC.

This chain links TRBV4-1 with TRBJ2-7; maybe TRBD1 (6 bases). Trimming took 2 bases from V and 1 from J, leaving 9 bases between them. This CDR3 has 14 residues. The germline V gene has CDR1 MGHRA and CDR2 YSYEKL. CDR3 nucleotides: TGCGCCAGCAGCCAACAAGGGACATCCTACGAGCAGTACTTC. This encodes CASSQQGTSYEQYF.

This clone was found a few times. The V and J genes are TRBV5-1 and TRBJ2-1; D is unclear. V lost 4 bases and J 5 bases, leaving 13 bases between the germline ends. CDR3 length: 14 residues. Germline V CDR1 and CDR2: SGHRS, YFSETQ. The CDR3 sequence: CASSRLGGDNEQFF. DNA for the CDR3: TGCGCCAGCAGCCGTCTAGGCGGAGACAATGAGCAGTTCTTC.

The chain joins TRBV29-1 to TRBJ2-3, with a tentative D call TRBD1 (6 bases). The length of the CDR3 is 14 residues. The germline V gene encodes CDR1 SQVTM and CDR2 ANQGSEA. V lost 7 bases, J lost 3 bases, and 17 bases lay in between. DNA for the CDR3: TGCAGCGGCCGACCCAGGGGTGGGACAGATACGCAGTATTTT. Its translation: CSGRPRGGTDTQYF.

V gene TRBV13 combines with J gene TRBJ1-1; 7 nucleotides align to TRBD1. Unmatched junction bases numbered 0, after V lost 1 base and J lost 4 bases. The CDR3 runs 13 residues. Germline V lookup: CDR1 PRHDT, CDR2 FYEKMQ (reference sequence). The CDR3 protein is CASSLAGGTEAFF. In DNA, the CDR3 is TGTGCCAGCAGCTTAGCAGGGGGCACTGAAGCTTTCTTT.

This clone appeared a few times. The V gene is TRBV5-1, the J gene TRBJ1-1; tentatively, D is TRBD1 (6 bases). V gave up 4 bases and J gave up 1 base, with 8 bases separating them. From germline, CDR1 is SGHRS and CDR2 YFSETQ. The CDR3 totals 13 residues. This CDR3 is CASSGGQNTEAFF. In nucleotides, the CDR3 is TGCGCCAGCAGCGGGGGACAGAACACTGAAGCTTTCTTT.

This chain links TRBV28 with TRBJ2-7; D might be TRBD2 (5 bases). In germline, CDR1 is MDHEN, CDR2 SYDVKM. This CDR3 region has 14 residues. The V end was cut by 5 bases, the J end by 2 bases, with 13 bases between. DNA for the CDR3: TGTGCCAGCAGTAAACCGGGGTTTACCTACGAGCAGTACTTC. Translation gives CASSKPGFTYEQYF.

The chain links TRBV7-9 to TRBJ2-1; 7 nucleotides match TRBD1. The V gene's germline CDR1 is SEHNR and CDR2 FQNEAQ (reference sequence). J was trimmed by 2 bases and V by 0 bases; bases with no gene match: 1. The CDR3 contains 15 residues. The CDR3 bases are TGTGCCAGCAGCTTAGCAGGGACAGCCTACAATGAGCAGTTCTTC. This encodes CASSLAGTAYNEQFF.

This clone was counted only a few times. The rearrangement joins TRBV11-2 to TRBJ1-1, with TRBD1 matching over 10 bases. The V and J ends lost 1 base and 13 bases, in that order; junction bases with no gene match: 3. Germline V gene sequence: CDR1 SGHAT, CDR2 FQNNGV. This CDR3 region has 12 residues. The CDR3 loop reads CASSLAGTGDFF. Here the CDR3 DNA reads TGTGCCAGCAGCTTAGCCGGGACAGGGGATTTCTTT.

The chain links TRBV18 to TRBJ1-2, with 10 bases aligning to TRBD1. From germline, CDR1 is KGHSH and CDR2 LQKENI. The ends lost 4 bases at V and 6 bases at J; junction bases unmatched: 5. The CDR3 is made up of 14 amino acids. The CDR3 sequence is CASSLPGTGDGYTF. CDR3 DNA: TGTGCCAGCTCACTCCCCGGGACAGGGGATGGCTACACCTTC.